A single T cell receptor beta chain is shown here with its context. Its antigen is unidentified. Germline CDR1 is LGHNA and CDR2 is YSLEER. The CDR3 spans 18 residues. J was trimmed by 0 bases and V by 3 bases; bases with no gene match: 4. These data originate in a study of shared clonotypes between healthy human individuals. Study outcomes and limitations: The four-donor shared clonotypes exceeded non-shared clonotypes in generation probability, with non-shared ones scoring lower.

Here immunoSEQ multiplex PCR was the method, and the copy in TCRdb shows in-frame clones only, minus some. This table holds over 950,000 clones, approximately 75% found once. Sequencing was carried out using memory CD4+ T cells from PBMCs. Stated subset: CD45RA-negative fraction. The chain joins TRBV4-3 to TRBJ2-2; 13 bases align to TRBD2. This TCR was sampled from a man aged 18 to 29 in good health. Some clones in this sample may be carry-over from other donors' samples. The CDR3 spells CASSHPGLAGPNTGELFF. The CDR3 DNA reads as TGCGCCAGCAGCCACCCGGGACTAGCGGGACCGAACACCGGGGAGCTGTTTTTT.